This T cell receptor (beta chain) was captured by sequencing in a study of CD8+CD57+ T cells in acquired aplastic anemia (dated by TCRdb to the late 2010s). Looking at the study overall: A mean of around 3.2 ug of DNA, ranging from roughly 0.18 to 30 ug, was extracted from sorted CD4+ and CD8+ cells. CD8+CD57+ expansion was defined as frequency above the mean frequency observed in healthy subjects. On the study overall, not on this receptor specifically: CD8+ Simpson's diversity did not differ significantly between patients and healthy controls (P=0.060). Although roughly 30 CD8+ CDR3 sequences were shared by patients and controls, these sequences appeared highly expressed in patients and within the immunodominant clones of patients.

With regard to this clonotype: The clone's antigen remains unknown. Per-nucleotide qualities are absent, and no much larger clonotype sits a single base away.

The germline V gene (reference sequence) supplies CDR1 DFQATT and CDR2 SNEGSKA. Relative to germline, V is missing 1 base and J is missing 6 bases, with 8 bases of the junction outside any gene match. The CDR3, from cysteine to phenylalanine, totals 14 residues. The CDR3 DNA has 42 bases and is translated from base 1. The patients picked for sequencing were ones in whom flow cytometry had shown an expansion of CD8+CD57+ cells. Every patient had a diagnosis of severe acquired aplastic anemia based on International Study of Aplastic Anemia and Agranulocytosis and Camitta criteria. No therapy had been received by the patients at the time of blood sampling. The study deep-sequenced TCR repertoires of sorted CD4+ and CD8+ blood T cells from severe aplastic anemia patients and healthy subjects. Patients were enrolled in the USA under clinicaltrials.gov protocols 00001620, 01623167, 00001397, 00071045, 00081523 and 00961064. Ficoll-Paque density gradient centrifugation was used to isolate peripheral blood mononuclear cells. Before DNA was extracted, CD4+ and CD8+ T cells were sorted using either FACS or magnetic beads.

Genomic DNA served as template for TCR beta VDJ combination and CDR3 sequence profiling. An Illumina HiSeq 2000 was the platform used for TCR repertoire sequencing. The study's processing was this. TRBV/TRBJ rearrangement plots, CDR3 size and DJ length profiles, and Simpson's diversity index were used to evaluate the repertoires. The most abundant DNA sequence in the deep sequencing data was defined as the immunodominant clone. CDR3 amino acid sequences were screened for sharing across subjects and were compared with published repertoires and the VDJdb database. Using fastp trimming at Q25 and MiXCR clonotype assembly, TCRdb reanalyzed the public sequencing data and kept in-frame beta chains. Rows are unified per CDR3 protein, each entry keeping the most common DNA and genes. The V and J calls come from TCRdb's annotation, not from the publication. The sample data list some 160,000 distinct CDR3 sequences, and more than 40% of these were observed just once. Together, the top ten hold 30% to 40% of the sample.

The sample was sorted CD4+, CD8+, or CD8+CD57+ T cells (not recorded which) from PBMCs. Rearrangement joined TRBV20-1 to TRBJ1-2, with TRBD1 matching 7 junction bases. The clonotype originates from a human donor with aplastic anemia. The sequence in DNA is TGCAGTGCTAGAGGAGACAGGGAGACGGATGGCTACACCTTC. This yields the protein CSARGDRETDGYTF.